This entry is about one TCR beta chain. TCRdb recomputed calls from the 5' RACE reads with MiXCR, one row per CDR3 protein. The repertoire consists of roughly 310,000 distinct CDR3 sequences, with around 15% occurring once and the leading ten covering more than 20%. The CDR3 runs 15 residues. J gave up 4 bases and V 2 bases, and 7 bases lay outside the gene matches. The germline V gene encodes CDR1 SGHRS and CDR2 YFSETQ. The sample belongs to a study of T-cell memory formation after mild COVID-19. Material for sequencing was PBMCs or a T cell subset sorted from them (not recorded which). The gene calls are TRBV5-1 and TRBJ2-5, with 8 nucleotides matching TRBD2. This clonotype was sampled from a man aged 18 to 29 who had mild COVID-19 (a few samples of this study predate the infection). Cell type and time point are not known. CDR3 sequence: CASSFIMSGGETQYF. CDR3 DNA: TGCGCCAGCAGCTTCATAATGAGCGGGGGAGAGACCCAGTACTTC. The full variable domain, completed using reference TRBV5-1 and TRBJ2-5, is KAGVTQTPRYLIKTRGQQVTLSCSPISGHRSVSWYQQTPGQGLQFLFEYFSETQRNKGNFPGRFSGRQFSNSRSEMNVSTLELGDSALYLCASSFIMSGGETQYFGPGTRLLVL.